A single sample is the source of the 6 T cell receptor beta chains below, sequenced in a study of blood T cell repertoires in COVID-19. Assay: immunoSEQ multiplex PCR; the TCRdb copy retains only in-frame clones and omits some. The data contain approximately 200,000 clones, around 87% of them seen just once; the ten biggest clones take up 6.2%. What was sequenced was peripheral blood. Every receptor here comes from a man in his 60s who had recovered from COVID-19.

The chain combines TRBV6-4 with TRBJ2-5; TRBD1 might be the D (6 bases). The CDR3 spans 13 residues. CDR1 and CDR2 (germline): MRHNA, SNTAGT. V was shortened by 6 bases and J by 2 bases, with 10 bases between the two germline ends. The CDR3, as DNA: TGTGCCAGCAGCCGACAGGCTCAAGAGACCCAGTACTTC. As protein: CASSRQAQETQYF.

V usage is TRBV6-2 or TRBV6-3 and J usage is TRBJ1-1; the D gene is possibly TRBD1 (6 bases). The V gene's germline CDR1 is MNHEY and CDR2 SVGEGT. The CDR3 is 13 residues long. Trimming left V 4 bases short and J 2 bases short, with 8 bases between. The DNA for the CDR3 is TGTGCCAGCAGTTGGGGGGGCAACACTGAAGCTTTCTTT. This codes for CASSWGGNTEAFF.

The rearrangement uses TRBV30 and TRBJ2-6, with TRBD1 as a possible D gene (5 bases). The length of the CDR3 is 13 residues. Germline CDR1 reads GTSNPN; CDR2 reads SVGIG (reference sequence). Deletions cut 8 bases from V and 4 bases from J, with 12 bases between. CDR3 sequence reads: CAATQGGANVLTF. The CDR3 DNA follows: TGTGCCGCCACCCAGGGCGGGGCCAACGTCCTGACTTTC.

Only one count was recorded for this clone. V gene TRBV15 combines with J gene TRBJ1-4, with 8 bases lining up with TRBD1. The CDR3 runs to 17 residues. Germline V lookup: CDR1 LNHNV, CDR2 YYDKDF (reference sequence). The ends lost 0 bases at V and 2 bases at J; junction bases unmatched: 5. CDR3 DNA sequence: TGTGCCACCAGCAGAGAGCGGACAGGGCGGACTAATGAAAAACTGTTTTTT. It translates to CATSRERTGRTNEKLFF.

The V gene is TRBV5-1, the J gene TRBJ2-3; D is perhaps TRBD1 (6 bases). The CDR3 is 14 residues long. With 7 bases removed from V and 2 bases from J, the gap between germline ends came to 14 bases. Germline CDR1 and CDR2: SGHRS and YFSETQ. CDR3 protein: CASRFTGFTDTQYF. CDR3 nucleotide sequence: TGCGCCAGCCGGTTCACAGGGTTCACAGATACGCAGTATTTT.

The chain links TRBV7-2 to TRBJ1-3; TRBD1 agrees at 8 bases. Germline CDR1 is SGHTA and CDR2 is FQGNSA. This CDR3 region has 15 residues. The junction had 9 bases not matched to a gene; V was cut back by 5 bases and J by 6 bases. Here the CDR3 DNA reads TGTGCCAGCAGCCCTAACCCGGGACAGGAAAACACCATATATTTT. It translates to CASSPNPGQENTIYF.